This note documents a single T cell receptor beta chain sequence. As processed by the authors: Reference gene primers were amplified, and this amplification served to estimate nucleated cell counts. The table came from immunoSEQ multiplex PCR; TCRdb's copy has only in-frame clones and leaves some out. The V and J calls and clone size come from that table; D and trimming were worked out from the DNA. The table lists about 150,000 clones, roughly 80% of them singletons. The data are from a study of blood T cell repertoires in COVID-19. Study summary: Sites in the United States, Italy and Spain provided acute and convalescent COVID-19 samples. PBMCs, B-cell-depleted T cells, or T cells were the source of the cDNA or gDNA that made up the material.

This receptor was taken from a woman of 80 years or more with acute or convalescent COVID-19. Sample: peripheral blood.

As DNA, the CDR3 is TGTGCCAGCAGTTACTCCCGAGGCTCTGGAAACACCATATATTTT. Translated, it gives CASSYSRGSGNTIYF. The rearrangement links TRBV6-5 to TRBJ1-3, with unresolved D. Germline CDR1 is MNHEY and CDR2 is SVGAGI. V dropped 0 bases and J dropped 0 bases, with 6 bases sitting between them. The CDR3 loop spans 15 amino acids.